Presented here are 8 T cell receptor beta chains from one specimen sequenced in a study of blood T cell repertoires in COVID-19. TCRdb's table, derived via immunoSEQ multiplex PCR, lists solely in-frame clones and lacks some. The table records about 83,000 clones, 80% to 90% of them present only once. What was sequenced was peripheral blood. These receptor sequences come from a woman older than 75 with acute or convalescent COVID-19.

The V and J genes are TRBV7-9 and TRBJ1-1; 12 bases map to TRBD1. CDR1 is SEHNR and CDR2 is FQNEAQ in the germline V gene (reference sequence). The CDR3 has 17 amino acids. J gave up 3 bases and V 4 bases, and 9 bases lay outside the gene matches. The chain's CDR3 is CASSSRGTGGMDTEAFF. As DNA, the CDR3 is TGTGCCAGCAGCTCCCGTGGGACAGGGGGCATGGACACTGAAGCTTTCTTT.

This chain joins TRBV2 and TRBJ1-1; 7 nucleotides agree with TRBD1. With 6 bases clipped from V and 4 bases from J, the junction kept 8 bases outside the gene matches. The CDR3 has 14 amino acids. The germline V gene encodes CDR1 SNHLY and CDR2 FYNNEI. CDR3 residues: CASRETDRATEAFF. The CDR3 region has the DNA TGTGCCAGCAGGGAGACCGACAGGGCCACTGAAGCTTTCTTT.

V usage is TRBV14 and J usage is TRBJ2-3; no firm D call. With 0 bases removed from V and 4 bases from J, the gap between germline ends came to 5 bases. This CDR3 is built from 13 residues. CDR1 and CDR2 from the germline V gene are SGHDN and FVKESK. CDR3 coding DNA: TGTGCCAGCAGCCAAGATTTAGCAGATACGCAGTATTTT. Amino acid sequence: CASSQDLADTQYF.

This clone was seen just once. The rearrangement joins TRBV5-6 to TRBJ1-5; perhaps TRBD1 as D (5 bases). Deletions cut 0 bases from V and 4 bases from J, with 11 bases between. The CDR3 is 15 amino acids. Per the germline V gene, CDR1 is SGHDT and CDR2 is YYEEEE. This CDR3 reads CASSLGSGVNQPQHF. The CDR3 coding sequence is TGTGCCAGCAGCTTGGGTTCGGGGGTAAATCAGCCCCAGCATTTT. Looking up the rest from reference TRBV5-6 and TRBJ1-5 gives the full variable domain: DAGVTQSPTHLIKTRGQQVTLRCSPKSGHDTVSWYQQALGQGPQFIFQYYEEEERQRGNFPDRFSGHQFPNYSSELNVNALLLGDSALYLCASSLGSGVNQPQHFGDGTRLSIL.

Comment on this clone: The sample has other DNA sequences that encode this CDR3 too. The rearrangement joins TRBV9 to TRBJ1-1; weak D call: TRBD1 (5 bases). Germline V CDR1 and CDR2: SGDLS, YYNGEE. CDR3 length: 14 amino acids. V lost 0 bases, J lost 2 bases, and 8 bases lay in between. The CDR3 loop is CASSVAGVNTEAFF. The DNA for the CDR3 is TGTGCCAGCAGCGTAGCGGGGGTCAACACTGAAGCTTTCTTT.

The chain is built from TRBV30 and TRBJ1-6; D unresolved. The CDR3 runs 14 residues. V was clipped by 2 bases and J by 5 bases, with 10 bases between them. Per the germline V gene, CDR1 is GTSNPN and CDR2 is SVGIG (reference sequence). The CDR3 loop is CAWSQTLDNSPLHF. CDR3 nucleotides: TGTGCCTGGAGTCAAACCCTAGATAATTCACCCCTCCACTTT.

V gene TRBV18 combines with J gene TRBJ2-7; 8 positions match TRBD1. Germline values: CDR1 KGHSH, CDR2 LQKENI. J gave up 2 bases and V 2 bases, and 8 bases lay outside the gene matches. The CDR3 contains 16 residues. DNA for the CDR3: TGTGCCAGCTCACCAACCGGCATGACAGGGGCCTACGAGCAGTACTTC. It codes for CASSPTGMTGAYEQYF.

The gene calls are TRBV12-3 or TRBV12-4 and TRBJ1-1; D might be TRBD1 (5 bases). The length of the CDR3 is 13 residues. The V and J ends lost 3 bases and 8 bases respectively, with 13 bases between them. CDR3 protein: CASSFGPGGEAFF. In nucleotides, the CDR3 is TGTGCCAGCAGTTTCGGCCCGGGGGGGGAAGCTTTCTTT.